This TCR beta chain stems from a study of shared clonotypes between healthy human individuals. Study overall: Two female and a few male donors aged 18 to 49 were enrolled. Study-wide findings and caveats: Sampling was confined to blood; repertoires within tissues likely differ.

Study donors comprised healthy, HIV-negative adults devoid of recent acute infection or vaccination. The deep-level immunoSEQ assay was used. Measured with immunoSEQ multiplex PCR; TCRdb has only the in-frame clones, and not every one. Among 1,500,000 or so clones listed, just under 99% were seen once. Comment on this clone: Its specificity is unknown. Other DNA sequences from this sample encode an identical CDR3 as well.

The CDR3 totals 12 residues. The V gene lost 6 bases and the J gene lost 3 bases, with 7 bases spanning the gap. Germline CDR1 and CDR2: SEHNR and FQNEAQ (reference sequence). The specimen sequenced was naive CD4+ T cells sorted from blood. Documented subset: CD45RA+ positively selected. The receptor was derived from a man aged 30 to 39 in good health. This rearrangement joins TRBV7-9 to TRBJ2-3; the D is unclear. This chain's CDR3 is CASSPFTDTQYF. CDR3 in DNA: TGTGCCAGCAGTCCATTTACAGATACGCAGTATTTT.